The clone carrying this T cell receptor beta chain was seen only a few times. Antigen unknown. V was pared by 2 bases and J by 5 bases, with 11 bases between. The CDR3 is 13 amino acids. Germline V lookup: CDR1 SGHNT, CDR2 YYREEE (reference sequence). These data are taken from a study of cytomegalovirus exposure and HLA in healthy donors. Whole-study results and caveats: Earlier findings revealed that most TCR beta V segments proved productive either about 87% or about 30% of the time.

PCR involved 60 Vbeta and 13 Jbeta primers. Sequencing was performed with immunoSEQ multiplex PCR; in TCRdb, only in-frame clones are kept and a portion is missing. The sample consists of 60,000 to 85,000 clones, 60% to 85% of them appearing once. This receptor was identified in a man in his forties in good health and CMV-seronegative. V usage is TRBV5-4 and J usage is TRBJ2-7; no reliable D call. Source material: PBMCs. CDR3 protein: CASSFEVWDEQYF. The CDR3 region has the DNA TGTGCCAGCAGCTTTGAGGTGTGGGACGAGCAGTACTTC.